The 2 T cell receptor beta chains reported below all come from one sample, sequenced in a study of T-cell memory formation after mild COVID-19 (dated by TCRdb to the early 2020s). The receptor library was made with 5' RACE. The instrument given in TCRdb is Illumina NovaSeq 6000. The public reads were reanalyzed by TCRdb: fastp trimming at Q25, MiXCR alignment, in-frame beta chains only. When rows share a CDR3 protein, they turn into one entry using the most common DNA and genes. Across this sample there are about 240,000 distinct CDR3 sequences, with 8% to 10% seen only once. Of the sample, around 23% is held by the ten largest clones. Sequencing was done on a sample of PBMCs or a T cell subset sorted from them (not recorded which). The receptors shown here come from a young man who had mild COVID-19 (a few samples of this study predate the infection). The sample titles of this study are shuffled in the database, so cell type and time point are left out; the donor was told from shared clones.

The chain uses TRBV2 and TRBJ2-1; D unresolved. Germline lookup yields CDR1 SNHLY and CDR2 FYNNEI. The CDR3 loop spans 12 amino acids. Trimming removed 6 bases at V and 6 bases at J, with 9 bases between. CDR3 in DNA: TGTGCCAGCAGACCGGGCCCCAATGAGCAGTTCTTC. Translated: CASRPGPNEQFF.

V and J are TRBV7-9 and TRBJ1-1; D ambiguous. CDR1 SEHNR and CDR2 FQNEAQ come from the germline V gene (reference sequence). This CDR3 is 13 amino acids long. The V and J ends lost 4 bases and 4 bases respectively, with 10 bases between them. The CDR3 DNA sequence: TGTGCCAGCAGCTCCGTTTTCGGCACTGAAGCTTTCTTT. Amino acid sequence: CASSSVFGTEAFF. Full variable domain (outside the CDR3, taken from reference TRBV7-9 and TRBJ1-1): DTGVSQNPRHKITKRGQNVTFRCDPISEHNRLYWYRQTLGQGPEFLTYFQNEAQLEKSRLLSDRFSAERPKGSFSTLEIQRTEQGDSAMYLCASSSVFGTEAFFGQGTRLTVV.